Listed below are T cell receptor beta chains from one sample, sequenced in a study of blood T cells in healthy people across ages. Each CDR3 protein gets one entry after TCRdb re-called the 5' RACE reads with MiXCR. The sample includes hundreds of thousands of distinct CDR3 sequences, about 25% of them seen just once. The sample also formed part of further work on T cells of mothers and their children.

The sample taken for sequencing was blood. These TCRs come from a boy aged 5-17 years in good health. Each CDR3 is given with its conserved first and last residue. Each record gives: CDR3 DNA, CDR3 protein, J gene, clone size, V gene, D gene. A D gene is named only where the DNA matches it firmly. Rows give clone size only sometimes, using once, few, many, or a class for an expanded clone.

CDR3 DNA: TGTGCTAGTGGTCCCCCGGGGACGAAAAACACTGAAGCTTTCTTT
CDR3 protein: CASGPPGTKNTEAFF
J gene: TRBJ1-1
clone size: NA
V gene: TRBV12-5
D gene: NA

CDR3 DNA: TGTGCCAGCAGTGAATTGCGGGGTTGGGAGACCCAGTACTTC
CDR3 protein: CASSELRGWETQYF
J gene: TRBJ2-5
clone size: few
V gene: TRBV25-1
D gene: NA

CDR3 DNA: TGTGCCAGCAGTTACCGGGTGGCGTCCTCAAGCTCCTACGAGCAGTACTTC
CDR3 protein: CASSYRVASSSSYEQYF
J gene: TRBJ2-7
clone size: once
V gene: TRBV6-5
D gene: NA

CDR3 DNA: TGCAGCGTTGCACAGAGCCGGGCGGATGAGCAGTACTTC
CDR3 protein: CSVAQSRADEQYF
J gene: TRBJ2-7
clone size: NA
V gene: TRBV29-1
D gene: NA

CDR3 DNA: TGCGCCAGCAGCCCATCACTAGCGGGGGCAGATACGCAGTATTTT
CDR3 protein: CASSPSLAGADTQYF
J gene: TRBJ2-3
clone size: few
V gene: TRBV5-1
D gene: TRBD2

CDR3 DNA: TGTGCCAGCAGTCCCCAGGAGGGCAGCTCCTACGAGCAGTACTTC
CDR3 protein: CASSPQEGSSYEQYF
J gene: TRBJ2-7
clone size: once
V gene: TRBV28
D gene: NA

CDR3 DNA: TGTGCCAGCAGCTTAGAAGATCGGGAGCAGTACTTC
CDR3 protein: CASSLEDREQYF
J gene: TRBJ2-7
clone size: few
V gene: TRBV13
D gene: NA

CDR3 DNA: TGTGCCAGCAGTTATGGAGGGTATAGTGAAAAACTGTTTTTT
CDR3 protein: CASSYGGYSEKLFF
J gene: TRBJ1-4
clone size: once
V gene: TRBV27
D gene: NA

CDR3 DNA: TGTGCCAGCAGCGCTATCCTTCCGGACAGGGGGCTGGTCAAAAACATTCAGTACTTC
CDR3 protein: CASSAILPDRGLVKNIQYF
J gene: TRBJ2-4
clone size: NA
V gene: TRBV7-2
D gene: TRBD1

CDR3 DNA: TGTGCCAGCAGCCAAAAAGCAGGGGGTCGTGGGTCTGGAAACACCATATATTTT
CDR3 protein: CASSQKAGGRGSGNTIYF
J gene: TRBJ1-3
clone size: NA
V gene: TRBV3-1
D gene: TRBD1